This TCR beta chain originates from a study of beta chain features in type 1 diabetes. Overall study results and limits: Type 1 diabetes patients had moderately but significantly shorter TCRB CDR3s in all four CD4+ subsets. Among patients, naive, central memory and Treg TCRB repertoires appeared more similar than among healthy donors.

To note about this clone: Its antigen is currently unknown.

The isolated RNA, all of it, was reverse transcribed, so expressed TCRB transcripts were what got sequenced. The data were produced by immunoSEQ multiplex PCR, yet TCRdb's version contains in-frame clones alone and is incomplete. The sample holds nearly 350,000 clones; less than 10% are singletons and the top ten take less than 0.45%. The CDR3 has 13 amino acids. Germline-derived CDR1 and CDR2 are SGHTA and FQGNSA. V lost 3 bases to trimming and J lost 9 bases, with 14 bases between them. Sequenced: central memory CD4+ T cells from blood. This chain connects TRBV7-2 to TRBJ2-5; D gene uncertain. The TCR was taken from a woman younger than 35 in good health. CDR3 bases: TGTGCCAGCAGCTTTCCCAACTATGTGGCCCAGTACTTC. Encoded protein: CASSFPNYVAQYF.